This entry lists 24 T cell receptor beta chains sequenced from one sample in a study of blood T cell repertoires in COVID-19. Clones were sequenced by immunoSEQ multiplex PCR, and TCRdb holds only the in-frame ones, with some missing. The repertoire holds approximately 85,000 clones, with more than 80% as singletons. The sequenced material came from peripheral blood. All receptors come from a man in his forties or fifties with active or convalescent COVID-19.

This clone was counted only a few times. J is TRBJ2-5 and V is TRBV24-1; the D gene is possibly TRBD1 (6 bases). The CDR3 is 14 residues long. Germline CDR1 and CDR2: KGHDR and SFDVKD. The germline V and J ends were trimmed by 3 bases and 9 bases, with 16 bases remaining between them. In DNA, the CDR3 is TGTGCCACCAGTGATCAAGGACAGCCGAGGGCCCAGTACTTC. The encoded protein is CATSDQGQPRAQYF.

This chain joins TRBV10-3 and TRBJ2-2; possible D gene TRBD1, 7 bases. CDR1 and CDR2 from the germline V gene are ENHRY and SYGVKD. Trimming took 6 bases from V and 5 from J, leaving 22 bases between them. This CDR3 has 17 amino acids. The CDR3 here is CAISPREPAGGTGELFF. CDR3 nucleotide sequence: TGTGCCATCAGCCCCCGAGAACCCGCAGGGGGGACCGGGGAGCTGTTTTTT.

V usage is TRBV29-1 and J usage is TRBJ2-7, with D possibly being TRBD1 (6 bases). Germline V gene sequence: CDR1 SQVTM, CDR2 ANQGSEA. Trimming took off 0 bases at V and 6 bases at J, with 9 bases between the two ends. The length of the CDR3 is 12 residues. The CDR3: CSVEDLGGEQYF. DNA of the CDR3: TGCAGCGTTGAAGATCTAGGGGGCGAGCAGTACTTC.

The gene calls are TRBV5-1 and TRBJ1-6; D is perhaps TRBD1 (5 bases). The V end was cut by 3 bases, the J end by 5 bases, with 15 bases between. Germline-derived CDR1 and CDR2 are SGHRS and YFSETQ. The CDR3 has 16 amino acids. The CDR3 region has the DNA TGCGCCAGCAGCTCAAACTCCGGGGGGGATAATTCACCCCTCCACTTT. Its protein product is CASSSNSGGDNSPLHF.

This chain links TRBV11-3 with TRBJ2-2; 8 bases line up with TRBD2. The CDR3 sequence is 14 residues long. V gave up 1 base and J gave up 6 bases; unmatched junction bases: 1. From germline, CDR1 is SGHNT and CDR2 YENEEA. CDR3: CASSLAGGAGELFF. In DNA form, the CDR3 reads TGTGCCAGCAGCTTAGCGGGAGGGGCCGGGGAGCTGTTTTTT.

J is TRBJ1-4 and V is TRBV28; the D gene is possibly TRBD1 (6 bases). V was clipped by 6 bases and J by 7 bases, with 18 bases between them. CDR3 length: 15 amino acids. From germline, CDR1 is MDHEN and CDR2 SYDVKM. CDR3 DNA sequence: TGTGCCAGCAGGGGAGAACAGAGGGGGGGTGAAAAACTGTTTTTT. Translated, it gives CASRGEQRGGEKLFF.

In its sample, this clone was seen a few times. The V call is TRBV7-8, the J call TRBJ2-3; 7 nucleotides align to TRBD2. V was clipped by 4 bases and J by 4 bases; unmatched bases: 5. Germline CDR1 is SGHVS and CDR2 is FQNEAQ. The CDR3 length is 14 residues. The CDR3 DNA sequence: TGTGCCAGCAGCTCCACGGGGGGTTCAGATACGCAGTATTTT. Translating gives CASSSTGGSDTQYF.

The rearrangement joins TRBV6-4 to TRBJ2-3, with 7 bases that match TRBD2. J gave up 1 base and V 6 bases, and 4 bases lay outside the gene matches. Germline lookup yields CDR1 MRHNA and CDR2 SNTAGT. CDR3 length equals 14 residues. The CDR3 coding sequence is TGTGCCAGCAGCCGCGGGGGAGGCACAGATACGCAGTATTTT. This codes for CASSRGGGTDTQYF.

V gene TRBV30 combines with J gene TRBJ2-7; 8 positions match TRBD2. The V and J ends lost 0 bases and 6 bases, in that order; junction bases with no gene match: 4. Germline V CDR1 and CDR2: GTSNPN, SVGIG (reference sequence). This CDR3 spans 13 amino acids. The CDR3 here is CAWSVSRGGEQYF. The CDR3 DNA follows: TGTGCCTGGAGTGTTTCTCGGGGGGGCGAGCAGTACTTC.

The CDR3 region has the DNA TGTGCCAGCAGGTACACCGGGACTAGGAAGCAAGAGACCCAGTACTTC. Amino acids: CASRYTGTRKQETQYF. V usage is TRBV6-5 and J usage is TRBJ2-5; TRBD2 matches 8 bases. CDR3 length: 16 amino acids. CDR1 and CDR2 from the germline V gene are MNHEY and SVGAGI. With V trimmed by 6 bases and J by 2 bases, 11 bases remained unmatched.

The chain is built from TRBV5-1 and TRBJ2-1; D perhaps matches TRBD2 (5 bases). Trimming left V 3 bases short and J 6 bases short, with 16 bases between. The CDR3 is 15 amino acids. Germline CDR1 is SGHRS and CDR2 is YFSETQ. Here the CDR3 reads CASSSASRTINEQFF. In DNA, the CDR3 is TGCGCCAGCAGCTCCGCTAGCAGGACGATCAATGAGCAGTTCTTC.

V usage is TRBV7-6 and J usage is TRBJ1-1; 8 bases agree with TRBD1. Germline V gene data show CDR1 as SGHVS and CDR2 as FNYEAQ. The junction had 5 bases not matched to a gene; V was cut back by 5 bases and J by 0 bases. The CDR3 spans 15 residues. CDR3 in amino acids: CASSPDRGMNTEAFF. The CDR3 DNA follows: TGTGCCAGCAGCCCCGACAGGGGAATGAACACTGAAGCTTTCTTT.

The chain recombines TRBV28 with TRBJ1-5, with TRBD1 identical over 11 bases. V lost 5 bases, J lost 2 bases, and 17 bases stayed unmatched. This CDR3 contains 20 residues. Germline V lookup: CDR1 MDHEN, CDR2 SYDVKM. CDR3 nucleotide sequence: TGTGCCAGCAGTCCCCGGCCCGGGACAGGGGGACTAGTCGGCAATCAGCCCCAGCATTTT. Translation gives CASSPRPGTGGLVGNQPQHF.

This clone showed up just once. The chain links TRBV18 to TRBJ2-1, with D tentatively TRBD2 (5 bases). This CDR3 has 16 residues. The V gene's germline CDR1 is KGHSH and CDR2 LQKENI. Trimming removed 3 bases at V and 0 bases at J, with 12 bases between. The CDR3 here is CASSPSSRGSYNEQFF. In DNA, the CDR3 is TGTGCCAGCTCACCCTCCTCCCGGGGCTCCTACAATGAGCAGTTCTTC.

In its sample, this clone was seen once. CDR3 DNA sequence: TGTGCCAGTAGAAACAGGGACCAAGAGACCCAGTACTTC. Its protein is CASRNRDQETQYF. The gene calls are TRBV19 and TRBJ2-5, with a possible D match to TRBD1 (6 bases). The length of the CDR3 is 13 residues. Trimming took 6 bases from V and 0 from J, leaving 8 bases between them. Germline CDR1 LNHDA, CDR2 SQIVND (reference sequence). The whole variable domain, filled in from reference TRBV19 and TRBJ2-5, reads DGGITQSPKYLFRKEGQNVTLSCEQNLNHDAMYWYRQDPGQGLRLIYYSQIVNDFQKGDIAEGYSVSREKKESFPLTVTSAQKNPTAFYLCASRNRDQETQYFGPGTRLLVL.

The chain couples TRBV30 to TRBJ1-2; D not certain. CDR3 length equals 14 residues. The V and J ends lost 2 bases and 1 base respectively, with 11 bases between them. Germline assignment: CDR1 GTSNPN and CDR2 SVGIG (reference sequence). CDR3 nucleotides: TGTGCCTGGAGTCGATTGCAGTTTAACTATGGCTACACCTTC. This sequence encodes CAWSRLQFNYGYTF.

This clone has only a few counts. This chain uses TRBV7-8 with TRBJ2-7; the D gene is possibly TRBD1 (6 bases). The CDR3 extends over 16 amino acids. Deletions cut 5 bases from V and 2 bases from J, with 19 bases between. Germline V gene sequence: CDR1 SGHVS, CDR2 FQNEAQ. Here the CDR3 reads CASSPNAGTKTYEQYF. CDR3 nucleotide sequence: TGTGCCAGCAGCCCCAACGCCGGGACAAAGACCTACGAGCAGTACTTC.

The chain is built from TRBV21-1 and TRBJ2-2; no DNA check was done on the table's D call, TRBD1. TRBV21-1 has pseudogene status. The CDR3 length is 16 residues. The CDR3 loop is CASSKLTGGADGELFF. In DNA, the CDR3 is TGTGCCAGCAGCAAGTTGACAGGGGGCGCGGACGGGGAGCTGTTTTTT.

A single count supports this clone. The gene calls are TRBV28 and TRBJ2-7; 9 nucleotides align to TRBD2. With 11 bases clipped from V and 6 bases from J, the junction kept 14 bases outside the gene matches. Germline V gene lookup returns CDR1 MDHEN and CDR2 SYDVKM. The CDR3 totals 14 residues. The DNA of the CDR3 is TGTGCCGAAAAAGTGGCGGGAGGGCCGGGCGAGCAGTACTTC. Amino acids: CAEKVAGGPGEQYF.

This chain connects TRBV19 to TRBJ1-5; 7 nucleotides agree with TRBD1. The CDR3 runs 13 residues. Per the germline V gene, CDR1 is LNHDA and CDR2 is SQIVND (reference sequence). Trimming at V came to 7 bases and at J to 6 bases, leaving 6 bases not matched to a gene. The chain's CDR3 is CASNPTGTQPQHF. CDR3 nucleotides: TGTGCCAGTAACCCGACAGGGACTCAGCCCCAGCATTTT. The full variable domain, its missing parts supplied by reference TRBV19 and TRBJ1-5, is DGGITQSPKYLFRKEGQNVTLSCEQNLNHDAMYWYRQDPGQGLRLIYYSQIVNDFQKGDIAEGYSVSREKKESFPLTVTSAQKNPTAFYLCASNPTGTQPQHFGDGTRLSIL.

In its sample, this clone was seen once. The gene calls are TRBV20-1 and TRBJ2-1, with D possibly TRBD2 on 5 matching bases. Germline V gives CDR1 DFQATT, CDR2 SNEGSKA (reference sequence). CDR3 length: 12 residues. V lost 3 bases, J lost 9 bases, and 12 bases lay in between. The CDR3 sequence: CSASGSGGEQFF. As DNA, the CDR3 is TGCAGTGCTAGTGGGAGCGGCGGTGAGCAGTTCTTC.

The rearrangement uses TRBV4-1 and TRBJ2-2; TRBD2 agrees at 13 bases. The CDR3 covers 18 residues. CDR1 and CDR2 (germline): MGHRA, YSYEKL. V dropped 0 bases and J dropped 6; count of bases not matched to a gene: 7. CDR3 region: CASSQDRTSGRRAGELFF. The CDR3, as DNA: TGCGCCAGCAGCCAAGATAGGACTAGCGGGAGAAGGGCCGGGGAGCTGTTTTTT.

V usage is TRBV7-2 and J usage is TRBJ2-7; TRBD2 aligns across 7 bases. CDR3 length: 16 amino acids. V lost 1 base, J lost 0 bases, and 6 bases stayed unmatched. Germline V gene data show CDR1 as SGHTA and CDR2 as FQGNSA. CDR3: CASSLDSGESSYEQYF. The CDR3 region has the DNA TGTGCCAGCAGCTTAGACAGCGGGGAGAGCTCCTACGAGCAGTACTTC.

This chain links TRBV4-1 with TRBJ1-1; a possible D gene is TRBD1 (5 bases). Trimming pared 0 bases from V and 4 bases from J, leaving 18 bases between. CDR1 is MGHRA and CDR2 is YSYEKL in the germline V gene. The CDR3 is 17 amino acids. For the CDR3, the DNA is TGCGCCAGCAGCCAAGAACCCGTTGGCAGGAGGGGCACTGAAGCTTTCTTT. This codes for CASSQEPVGRRGTEAFF.